The clone carrying this TCR beta chain appeared a few times. As yet, its antigen is unknown. This record comes from a study of cytomegalovirus exposure and HLA in healthy donors. Study-level findings and limits: Solely CMV serostatus was available to characterize immune exposure. A cluster of highly shared sequence variants was likely a sequencing artifact.

CDR3 length: 16 residues. The V and J ends lost 1 base and 2 bases respectively, with 15 bases between them. Per germline, CDR1 SEHNR and CDR2 FQNEAQ (reference sequence). The PCR was carried out with 60 Vbeta primers and 13 Jbeta primers. In the original workflow: Later work found approximately 80 million unique TCR beta chains, with roughly 11 million shared. Here immunoSEQ multiplex PCR was the method, and the copy in TCRdb shows in-frame clones only, minus some. That table furnishes V, J and clone size, whereas the DNA furnished D and trimming. The data hold under 300,000 clones, with approximately 81% observed a single time.

The sequence was obtained from a woman aged 60-70 years in good health and CMV-seropositive. The sequencing input was PBMCs. The chain is built from TRBV7-9 and TRBJ2-7, with a weak D call TRBD2 (5 bases). The CDR3 region has the DNA TGTGCCAGCAGCTTAGGCCTCGGGGAACAGACCTACGAGCAGTACTTC. It is translated as CASSLGLGEQTYEQYF.